This is a list of T cell receptor beta chains from one sample in a study of blood T cell repertoires in COVID-19. Repertoires were generated with immunoSEQ multiplex PCR, while TCRdb's copy carries only in-frame clones and drops some. The sample holds fewer than 250,000 clones; approximately 89% are singletons and the top ten take around 4.8%. The material sequenced was peripheral blood. All receptors derive from a woman aged 40 to 50 with acute or convalescent COVID-19. Each CDR3 is given with its conserved first and last residue. The order of the fields is V gene, D gene, clone size, J gene, CDR3 DNA, CDR3 protein. D genes are given only for firm matches. The size field is filled for only some rows; it gives once, few, many or a size class.

V: TRBV14; D: -; size: -; J: TRBJ2-5; DNA: TGTGCCAGCAGCTTCCGGAGGTTAGAAGGGTTCCTGGAGACCCAGTACTTC; CDR3: CASSFRRLEGFLETQYF
V: TRBV6-6; D: TRBD1; size: -; J: TRBJ2-3; DNA: TGTGCCAGCAGTTACGCAGGACAGGCAACAGATACGCAGTATTTT; CDR3: CASSYAGQATDTQYF
V: TRBV7-2; D: -; size: -; J: TRBJ2-1; DNA: TGTGCCAGCAGCCCGCAGGGGAGGGTTCACAATGAGCAGTTCTTC; CDR3: CASSPQGRVHNEQFF
V: TRBV7-8; D: -; size: -; J: TRBJ1-5; DNA: TGTGCCAGCAGCTTAGCTGCAGACGGGAATCAGCCCCAGCATTTT; CDR3: CASSLAADGNQPQHF
V: TRBV6-5; D: TRBD1; size: -; J: TRBJ1-6; DNA: TGTGCCAGCAGTTTTAAGGGACAGAGAGATAATTCACCCCTCCACTTT; CDR3: CASSFKGQRDNSPLHF
V: TRBV11-2; D: TRBD2; size: -; J: TRBJ2-2; DNA: TGTGCCAGCAGCTTATTAGCGGGGGTTTTGGTATCAACCGGGGAGCTGTTTTTT; CDR3: CASSLLAGVLVSTGELFF
V: TRBV15; D: TRBD1; size: once; J: TRBJ1-2; DNA: TGTGCCACCAGCAGAGACGGACAGGGTGGCTACACCTTC; CDR3: CATSRDGQGGYTF
V: TRBV19; D: -; size: once; J: TRBJ2-3; DNA: TGTGCCAGTAGTATTCAAGGGTCGGGAGCCCCCAGGGATACGCAGTATTTT; CDR3: CASSIQGSGAPRDTQYF
V: TRBV2; D: -; size: -; J: TRBJ2-5; DNA: TGTGCCAGCAGTGGAGCAGGGGTGAAGGAAGGGGAGACCCAGTACTTC; CDR3: CASSGAGVKEGETQYF
V: TRBV5-6; D: TRBD1; size: -; J: TRBJ1-2; DNA: TGTGCCAGCAGCTTGGCCTCTGGACAGGCGGACTATGGCTACACCTTC; CDR3: CASSLASGQADYGYTF
V: TRBV6-2/TRBV6-3; D: TRBD1; size: -; J: TRBJ1-1; DNA: TGTGCCAGCAGTCTCAGACAGGGTCTCGTCACTGAAGCTTTCTTT; CDR3: CASSLRQGLVTEAFF
V: TRBV19; D: TRBD1; size: once; J: TRBJ1-5; DNA: TGTGCCAGTACCGGGACAGGGTGGAGGTATAGCAATCAGCCCCAGCATTTT; CDR3: CASTGTGWRYSNQPQHF
V: TRBV5-1; D: TRBD1; size: -; J: TRBJ2-4; DNA: TGCGCCAGCAGCTTCAAGACAGGGGCCAAAAACATTCAGTACTTC; CDR3: CASSFKTGAKNIQYF
V: TRBV27; D: TRBD1; size: -; J: TRBJ1-2; DNA: TGTGCCACTCGGACAGGGACGTTGACTGGCTACACCTTC; CDR3: CATRTGTLTGYTF
V: TRBV15; D: -; size: -; J: TRBJ1-3; DNA: TGTGCCACCAGCACCAGACGCGGGATGGGGAACACCATATATTTT; CDR3: CATSTRRGMGNTIYF
V: TRBV10-3; D: TRBD1; size: -; J: TRBJ1-1; DNA: TGTGCCATCAGCCGGCGACAGGGGGCCCGGGGGGCTGAAGCTTTCTTT; CDR3: CAISRRQGARGAEAFF
V: TRBV13; D: TRBD1; size: -; J: TRBJ2-3; DNA: TGTGCCAGCACCGGACAGGGGTACACAGATACGCAGTATTTT; CDR3: CASTGQGYTDTQYF